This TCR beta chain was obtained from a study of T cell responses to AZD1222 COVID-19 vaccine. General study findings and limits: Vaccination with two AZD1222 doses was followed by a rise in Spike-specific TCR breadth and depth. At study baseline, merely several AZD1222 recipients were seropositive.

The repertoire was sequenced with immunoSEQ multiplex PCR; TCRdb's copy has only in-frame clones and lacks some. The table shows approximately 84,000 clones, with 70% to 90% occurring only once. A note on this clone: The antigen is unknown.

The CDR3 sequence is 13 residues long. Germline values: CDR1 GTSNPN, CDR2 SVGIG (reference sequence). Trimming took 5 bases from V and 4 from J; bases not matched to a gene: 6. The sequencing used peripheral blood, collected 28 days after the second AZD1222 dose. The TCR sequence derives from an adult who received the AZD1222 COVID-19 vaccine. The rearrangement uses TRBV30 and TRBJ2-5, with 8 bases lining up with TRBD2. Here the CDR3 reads CAWATSGLETQYF. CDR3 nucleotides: TGTGCCTGGGCCACTAGCGGCCTAGAGACCCAGTACTTC.